The T cell receptor (beta chain) under discussion was sequenced for a study of OX40 agonist ivuxolimab in advanced cancers. Study in general: Patients were dosed intravenously with ivuxolimab at 0.01 to 10 mg/kg every 2 weeks. Points from the study as a whole: Both CD4+ and CD8+ T cell populations in blood had undergone clonal expansion by week 6 at 0.1 to 3.0 mg/kg. There were also nonresponders showing low normalized T-cell clonal expansion.

CDR1 is SGHRS and CDR2 is YFSETQ in the germline V gene. CDR3 length: 12 residues. V shed 5 bases and J shed 4 bases, with 9 bases lying between them. The data were produced by immunoSEQ multiplex PCR, yet TCRdb's version contains in-frame clones alone and is incomplete. The sample shows 60,000 to 65,000 clones, about 85% of them seen only once. Points on this clone: Its specificity is not known.

The input for sequencing was CD4+ or CD8+ T cells sorted from blood, taken in a trial of the OX40 agonist ivuxolimab. This TCR came from an adult with an advanced solid tumor such as melanoma, head and neck, liver or kidney cancer. The J gene is TRBJ1-1, the V gene TRBV5-1; D possibly corresponds to TRBD1 (5 bases). The DNA of the CDR3 is TGCGCCAGCAGTCAGGGTCCCACTGAAGCTTTCTTT. Amino acids: CASSQGPTEAFF.